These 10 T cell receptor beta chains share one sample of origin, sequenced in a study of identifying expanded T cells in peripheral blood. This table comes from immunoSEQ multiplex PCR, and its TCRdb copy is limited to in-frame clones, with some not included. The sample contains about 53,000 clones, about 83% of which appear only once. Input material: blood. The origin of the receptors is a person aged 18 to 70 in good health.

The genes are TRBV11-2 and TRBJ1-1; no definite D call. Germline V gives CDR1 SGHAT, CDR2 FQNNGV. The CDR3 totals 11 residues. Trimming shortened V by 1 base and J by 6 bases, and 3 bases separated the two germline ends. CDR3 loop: CASSLGPEAFF. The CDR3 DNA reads TGTGCCAGCAGCTTAGGGCCTGAAGCTTTCTTT.

Written as DNA, the CDR3 is TGTGCCAGCAGCCTAGACAGGTCTGGGGAAAAACTGTTTTTT. It specifies CASSLDRSGEKLFF. The chain links TRBV6-1 to TRBJ1-4; weak D call: TRBD1 (6 bases). CDR1 and CDR2 from the germline V gene are MNHNS and SASEGT. The germline V and J ends were trimmed by 6 bases and 8 bases, with 16 bases remaining between them. This CDR3 is 14 amino acids long.

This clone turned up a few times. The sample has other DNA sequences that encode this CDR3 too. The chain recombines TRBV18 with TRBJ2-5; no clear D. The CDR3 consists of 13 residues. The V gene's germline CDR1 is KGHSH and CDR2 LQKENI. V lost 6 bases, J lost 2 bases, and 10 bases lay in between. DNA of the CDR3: TGTGCCAGCTCCCTCGGCCTTCAAGAGACCCAGTACTTC. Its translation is CASSLGLQETQYF.

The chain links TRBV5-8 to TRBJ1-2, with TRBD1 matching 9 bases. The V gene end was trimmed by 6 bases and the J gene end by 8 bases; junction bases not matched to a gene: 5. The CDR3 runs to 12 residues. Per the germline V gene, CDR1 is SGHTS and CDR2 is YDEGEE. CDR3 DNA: TGTGCCAGCAACAGGGGGCTTGAAGGCTACACCTTC. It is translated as CASNRGLEGYTF.

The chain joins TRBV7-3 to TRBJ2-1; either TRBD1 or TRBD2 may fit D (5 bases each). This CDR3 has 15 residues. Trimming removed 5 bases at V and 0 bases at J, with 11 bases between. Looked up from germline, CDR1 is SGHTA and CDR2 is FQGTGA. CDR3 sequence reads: CASSPSGSSYNEQFF. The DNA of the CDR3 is TGTGCCAGCAGCCCGTCAGGGAGCTCCTACAATGAGCAGTTCTTC.

CDR3 protein: CASSQGIAGMSGANVLTF. The CDR3 nucleotides read TGCGCCAGCAGCCAAGGGATAGCGGGAATGTCTGGGGCCAACGTCCTGACTTTC. This chain connects TRBV4-1 to TRBJ2-6; 8 bases align to TRBD2. V shed 1 base and J 1 base; nucleotides not matched to a gene: 6. The CDR3 spans 18 residues. Germline CDR1 and CDR2: MGHRA and YSYEKL.

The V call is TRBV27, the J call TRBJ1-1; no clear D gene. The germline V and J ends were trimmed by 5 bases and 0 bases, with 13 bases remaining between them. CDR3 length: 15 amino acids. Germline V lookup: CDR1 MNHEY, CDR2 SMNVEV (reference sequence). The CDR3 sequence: CASSPPPGLNTEAFF. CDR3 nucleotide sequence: TGTGCCAGCAGTCCGCCCCCAGGCCTGAACACTGAAGCTTTCTTT.

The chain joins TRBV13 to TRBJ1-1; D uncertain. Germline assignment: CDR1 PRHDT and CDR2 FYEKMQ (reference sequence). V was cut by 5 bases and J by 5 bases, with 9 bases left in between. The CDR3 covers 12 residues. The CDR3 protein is CASSGAGTEAFF. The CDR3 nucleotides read TGTGCCAGCAGCGGTGCGGGGACTGAAGCTTTCTTT.

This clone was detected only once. This chain's CDR3 is CASSLGRNTEAFF. As DNA, the CDR3 is TGTGCCAGCAGCTTAGGTAGGAACACTGAAGCTTTCTTT. The J gene is TRBJ1-1, the V gene TRBV11-3; D uncertain. Germline V gene sequence: CDR1 SGHNT, CDR2 YENEEA. The CDR3 loop spans 13 amino acids. V lost 1 base to trimming and J lost 1 base, with 4 bases between them.

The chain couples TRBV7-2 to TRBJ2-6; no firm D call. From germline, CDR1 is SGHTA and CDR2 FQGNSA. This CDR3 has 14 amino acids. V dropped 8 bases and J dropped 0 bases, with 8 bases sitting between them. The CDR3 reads CASAKGSGANVLTF. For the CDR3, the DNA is TGTGCCAGCGCCAAGGGCTCTGGGGCCAACGTCCTGACTTTC.